A single sample gave rise to the 8 T cell receptor beta chains below, sequenced in a study of blood T cell repertoires in COVID-19 (TCRdb year 2020). Library prep was done by the immunoSEQ multiplex PCR assay. Sourced from immuneACCESS, this table was stored by TCRdb with only in-frame sequences that have V and J called. A share of the clones is absent; for the studies checked, an unresolved V gene accounts for under half, and the remainder has no known explanation. This sample holds 130,000 or so clones; 82% were observed only once. Around 10% of the sample rests with the top ten. The sequenced sample was peripheral blood. These TCRs come from a human donor in a cohort sampled during active COVID-19.

This clone has a single count. This chain joins TRBV3-1 (or the pseudogene TRBV3-2) and TRBJ1-6; TRBD1 is a possible D gene (6 bases). The CDR3 totals 14 residues. V was trimmed by 5 bases and J by 7 bases, leaving 12 bases between them. The germline gives CDR1 LGHDT, CDR2 YNNKEL (reference sequence). The CDR3 is CASSFGQRNSPLHF. CDR3 nucleotides: TGTGCCAGCAGCTTCGGACAGAGGAATTCACCCCTCCACTTT.

CDR3 residues: CASSLGLSGGRTDTQYF. The CDR3 DNA sequence: TGTGCCAGCAGCTTAGGACTTAGCGGGGGAAGAACAGATACGCAGTATTTT. The gene calls are TRBV7-9 and TRBJ2-3, with 9 bases fitting TRBD2. This CDR3 has 17 residues. The ends lost 1 base at V and 3 bases at J; junction bases unmatched: 8. Germline V gene data show CDR1 as SEHNR and CDR2 as FQNEAQ (reference sequence).

The CDR3 bases are TGTGCCAGCAGCCTAACAGGGGGCGATTCACCCCTCCACTTT. Encoded protein: CASSLTGGDSPLHF. The chain carries TRBV27 and TRBJ1-6, with 9 bases aligning to TRBD1. The V gene end was trimmed by 6 bases and the J gene end by 8 bases; junction bases not matched to a gene: 5. The CDR3 consists of 14 residues. Germline lookup yields CDR1 MNHEY and CDR2 SMNVEV (reference sequence).

This clone was seen once. The V and J genes are TRBV18 and TRBJ2-7; 10 positions agree with TRBD1. CDR3 length: 15 residues. Germline V lookup: CDR1 KGHSH, CDR2 LQKENI. Germline trimming cut 5 bases from V and 7 bases from J; bases unmatched to any gene: 11. The CDR3 sequence: CASSASGTGAAEQYF. CDR3 DNA: TGTGCCAGCTCAGCGTCCGGGACAGGGGCGGCAGAGCAGTACTTC.

The CDR3 reads CASSTQGTGEKLFF. CDR3 DNA: TGTGCCAGCAGTACCCAGGGAACGGGTGAAAAACTGTTTTTT. This chain joins TRBV7-9 and TRBJ1-4, with D tentatively TRBD1 (5 bases). This CDR3 contains 14 residues. Trimming stripped 6 bases from V and 7 bases from J, with 15 bases between. CDR1 SEHNR and CDR2 FQNEAQ come from the germline V gene (reference sequence).

The chain links TRBV19 to TRBJ2-7; possibly TRBD1 for D (6 bases). The CDR3 length is 13 residues. Between the trimmed V and J ends, which lost 3 bases and 5 bases, there was a span of 11 bases. CDR1 is LNHDA and CDR2 is SQIVND in the germline V gene (reference sequence). The CDR3 protein is CASSIQGSDEQYF. CDR3 in DNA: TGTGCCAGTAGTATTCAGGGGTCCGACGAGCAGTACTTC. The full variable domain, rest sourced from reference TRBV19 and TRBJ2-7, is DGGITQSPKYLFRKEGQNVTLSCEQNLNHDAMYWYRQDPGQGLRLIYYSQIVNDFQKGDIAEGYSVSREKKESFPLTVTSAQKNPTAFYLCASSIQGSDEQYFGPGTRLTVT.

The CDR3 region has the DNA TGTGCCAGCAGCTCCCCAAGGGGCGACTTAGGATCCTACGAGCAGTACTTC. Its translation: CASSSPRGDLGSYEQYF. The chain is built from TRBV7-9 and TRBJ2-7; possible D gene TRBD1, 5 bases. Per the germline V gene, CDR1 is SEHNR and CDR2 is FQNEAQ (reference sequence). The germline V and J ends were trimmed by 4 bases and 1 base, with 20 bases remaining between them. The CDR3 is 17 amino acids.

The V and J genes are TRBV4-3 and TRBJ1-1; D possibly corresponds to TRBD1 (6 bases). Germline V lookup: CDR1 LGHNA, CDR2 YSLEER. The CDR3 totals 15 residues. Trimming took off 3 bases at V and 2 bases at J, with 13 bases between the two ends. This CDR3 reads CASSQNQQGNTEAFF. DNA for the CDR3: TGCGCCAGCAGCCAGAACCAACAGGGTAACACTGAAGCTTTCTTT.